Reported below is one TCR beta chain. The data were obtained in a study of blood T cell repertoires in COVID-19. At the level of the study: The United States, Italy and Spain were the sources of the acute and convalescent COVID-19 samples.

TCRdb's table, derived via immunoSEQ multiplex PCR, lists solely in-frame clones and lacks some. In the table there are just over 650,000 clones, 75% to 90% of which are singletons. This CDR3 contains 14 residues. Germline CDR1 is MNHEY and CDR2 is SVGAGI. The J segment lost 6 bases and the V segment lost 8 bases, leaving 11 bases of the junction unmatched. The chain links TRBV6-5 to TRBJ1-1, with TRBD1 identical over 8 bases. The sample consisted of peripheral blood. This TCR came from a woman younger than 35 with acute or convalescent COVID-19. The CDR3 DNA sequence: TGTGCCAGCGGACCTGGACAGGGATTGGCTGAAGCTTTCTTT. Protein sequence: CASGPGQGLAEAFF.